This T cell receptor beta chain was recorded in a study of T cell responses to AZD1222 COVID-19 vaccine. Overall study results and limits: Baseline serology detected seropositivity in only six AZD1222 recipients. It was only after the peak T cell response that any repertoires were sampled.

The method was immunoSEQ multiplex PCR; TCRdb's version includes in-frame clones alone and lacks a portion of them. There are over 90,000 clones in the sample; approximately 86% occur only once, and less than 6% lies in the top ten. This clone was recorded a few times. Its cognate antigen is unknown. The CDR3 has 16 residues. V was shortened by 3 bases and J by 2 bases, with 13 bases between the two germline ends. Germline lookup yields CDR1 LGHNA and CDR2 YSLEER. This specimen was peripheral blood, taken on day 0 of AZD1222 vaccination. This chain connects TRBV4-3 to TRBJ2-2; D possibly corresponds to TRBD1 (5 bases). The sequence came from an adult in good health. DNA for the CDR3: TGCGCCAGCAGCCAGGACCGCAGGGCTAACACCGGGGAGCTGTTTTTT. Its translation: CASSQDRRANTGELFF.